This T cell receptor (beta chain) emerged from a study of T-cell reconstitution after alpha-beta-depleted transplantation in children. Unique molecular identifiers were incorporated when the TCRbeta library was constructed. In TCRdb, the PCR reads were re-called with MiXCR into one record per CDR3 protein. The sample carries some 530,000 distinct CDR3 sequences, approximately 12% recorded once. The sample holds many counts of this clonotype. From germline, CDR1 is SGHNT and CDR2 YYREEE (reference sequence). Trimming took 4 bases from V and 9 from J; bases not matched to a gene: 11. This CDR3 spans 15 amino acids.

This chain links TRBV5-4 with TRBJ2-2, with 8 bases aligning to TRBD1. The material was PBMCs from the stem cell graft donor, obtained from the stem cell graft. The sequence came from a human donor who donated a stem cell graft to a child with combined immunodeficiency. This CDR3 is CASSDDRGFARELFF. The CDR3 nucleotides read TGTGCCAGCAGCGATGACAGGGGTTTCGCCCGGGAGCTGTTTTTT.